A single sample is the source of the 30 T cell receptor beta chains below, sequenced in a study of cytomegalovirus exposure and HLA in healthy donors. The primer mix had 60 Vbeta and 13 Jbeta primers. TCRdb's table, derived via immunoSEQ multiplex PCR, lists solely in-frame clones and lacks some. The profile shows around 110,000 clones, 65% to 85% of them singletons. The sequencing sample was made of PBMCs. The receptors derive from a man aged 30-40 years in good health and CMV-seronegative.

The chain employs TRBV4-1 and TRBJ2-3; the match to TRBD1 covers 8 bases. This CDR3 is 16 amino acids long. Germline CDR1 reads MGHRA; CDR2 reads YSYEKL. J was trimmed by 4 bases and V by 3 bases; bases with no gene match: 9. CDR3 coding DNA: TGCGCCAGCAGCCACCCCTCAGGGGGCGCATCAGATACGCAGTATTTT. It encodes CASSHPSGGASDTQYF.

The V call is TRBV7-8, the J call TRBJ2-5; no clear D. This CDR3 comprises 13 residues. Germline V gene lookup returns CDR1 SGHVS and CDR2 FQNEAQ. Trimming took off 1 base at V and 3 bases at J, with 6 bases between the two ends. CDR3 in amino acids: CASSLVQKETQYF. Here the CDR3 DNA reads TGTGCCAGCAGCTTAGTACAGAAAGAGACCCAGTACTTC.

This rearrangement joins TRBV5-4 to TRBJ2-3, with a possible D match to TRBD1 (6 bases). The CDR3 sequence is 14 residues long. The V and J ends lost 0 bases and 1 base respectively, with 6 bases between them. CDR1 is SGHNT, CDR2 YYREEE, per germline (reference sequence). The CDR3 here is CASSLDRGTDTQYF. CDR3 nucleotide sequence: TGTGCCAGCAGCTTGGACAGGGGCACAGATACGCAGTATTTT. Full variable domain (outside the CDR3, taken from reference TRBV5-4 and TRBJ2-3): ETGVTQSPTHLIKTRGQQVTLRCSSQSGHNTVSWYQQALGQGPQFIFQYYREEENGRGNFPPRFSGLQFPNYSSELNVNALELDDSALYLCASSLDRGTDTQYFGPGTRLTVL.

This clone has just one count. The gene calls are TRBV2 and TRBJ2-2, with D possibly matching TRBD2 (5 bases). The ends were cut back, 4 bases at V and 8 bases at J, with 20 bases in the middle. The germline V gene has CDR1 SNHLY and CDR2 FYNNEI. The CDR3 totals 16 residues. CDR3 coding DNA: TGTGCCAGCAGTGCTCAGGAACGGGGAACCCATGGGGAGCTGTTTTTT. The encoded protein is CASSAQERGTHGELFF.

As DNA, the CDR3 is TGTGCCAGCAGCTCCGGGTATAAAGAGACCCAGTACTTC. Its translation: CASSSGYKETQYF. The rearrangement uses TRBV13 and TRBJ2-5; D remains unclear. Trimming cost V 4 bases and J 3 bases, with 9 bases left between them. Germline assignment: CDR1 PRHDT and CDR2 FYEKMQ (reference sequence). The CDR3 spans 13 residues. Full variable domain (remainder filled in from reference TRBV13 and TRBJ2-5): AAGVIQSPRHLIKEKRETATLKCYPIPRHDTVYWYQQGPGQDPQFLISFYEKMQSDKGSIPDRFSAQQFSDYHSELNMSSLELGDSALYFCASSSGYKETQYFGPGTRLLVL.

The rearrangement links TRBV19 to TRBJ2-1; 7 bases agree with TRBD2. The germline V gene has CDR1 LNHDA and CDR2 SQIVND (reference sequence). With V trimmed by 8 bases and J by 4 bases, 5 bases remained unmatched. The CDR3 contains 13 residues. CDR3 protein: CASCPGGYNEQFF. CDR3 coding DNA: TGTGCCAGTTGTCCGGGGGGATACAATGAGCAGTTCTTC.

The sample holds one count of this clone. The genes are TRBV7-9 and TRBJ1-1, with D unclear. The CDR3 loop spans 14 amino acids. Germline loops: CDR1 SEHNR, CDR2 FQNEAQ (reference sequence). Trimming removed 5 bases at V and 11 bases at J, with 21 bases between. CDR3 coding DNA: TGTGCCAGCAGCCCCGAAACACTGTGGAGCGGGGCTTTCTTT. Translated, it gives CASSPETLWSGAFF. Full variable domain (rest looked up from reference TRBV7-9 and TRBJ1-1): DTGVSQNPRHKITKRGQNVTFRCDPISEHNRLYWYRQTLGQGPEFLTYFQNEAQLEKSRLLSDRFSAERPKGSFSTLEIQRTEQGDSAMYLCASSPETLWSGAFFGQGTRLTVV.

The chain joins TRBV7-8 to TRBJ2-2, with 7 bases identical to TRBD1. The CDR3 extends over 15 amino acids. Germline-derived CDR1 and CDR2 are SGHVS and FQNEAQ. J gave up 5 bases and V 5 bases, and 8 bases lay outside the gene matches. The CDR3 nucleotides read TGTGCCAGCAGCCCCGACAGGGTTACGACCGGGGAGCTGTTTTTT. It encodes CASSPDRVTTGELFF.

V and J are TRBV28 and TRBJ2-1; D perhaps matches TRBD2 (5 bases). Trimming removed 8 bases from V and 1 base from J, with 15 bases in between. The length of the CDR3 is 15 residues. Germline loops: CDR1 MDHEN, CDR2 SYDVKM. The CDR3 sequence is CASRIGIASYNEQFF. CDR3 sequence (DNA): TGTGCCAGCCGCATCGGGATAGCGTCCTACAATGAGCAGTTCTTC. Combining the CDR3 with reference TRBV28 and TRBJ2-1 gives the whole variable domain DVKVTQSSRYLVKRTGEKVFLECVQDMDHENMFWYRQDPGLGLRLIYFSYDVKMKEKGDIPEGYSVSREKKERFSLILESASTNQTSMYLCASRIGIASYNEQFFGPGTRLTVL.

The genes are TRBV9 and TRBJ2-5, with TRBD2 identical over 9 bases. Germline V gives CDR1 SGDLS, CDR2 YYNGEE. Unmatched junction bases numbered 5, after V lost 0 bases and J lost 5 bases. This CDR3 is built from 15 residues. In DNA form, the CDR3 reads TGTGCCAGCAGCGTAGGCGGGGGGGGCAGGGAGACCCAGTACTTC. Its translation: CASSVGGGGRETQYF. Variable domain in full (rest from reference TRBV9 and TRBJ2-5): DSGVTQTPKHLITATGQRVTLRCSPRSGDLSVYWYQQSLDQGLQFLIQYYNGEERAKGNILERFSAQQFPDLHSELNLSSLELGDSALYFCASSVGGGGRETQYFGPGTRLLVL.

J is TRBJ2-6 and V is TRBV6-4; 8 positions agree with TRBD1. V shed 2 bases and J 2 bases; nucleotides not matched to a gene: 2. Germline loops: CDR1 MRHNA, CDR2 SNTAGT. The CDR3 is made up of 16 amino acids. CDR3 sequence (DNA): TGTGCCAGCAGTGACACAGGGGGGACTGGGGCCAACGTCCTGACTTTC. Translation: CASSDTGGTGANVLTF.

This clone was observed a single time. The chain joins TRBV7-9 to TRBJ1-6; D is perhaps TRBD1 (5 bases). CDR1 and CDR2 (germline): SEHNR, FQNEAQ (reference sequence). Trimming removed 6 bases at V and 15 bases at J, with 18 bases between. The CDR3 loop spans 13 amino acids. The CDR3 sequence is CASSWDSHSDLHF. DNA of the CDR3: TGTGCCAGCAGTTGGGACTCCCACTCGGACCTCCACTTT.

The J gene is TRBJ2-3, the V gene TRBV28; the D gene is possibly TRBD2 (6 bases). Germline-derived CDR1 and CDR2 are MDHEN and SYDVKM. The ends were cut back, 2 bases at V and 8 bases at J, with 14 bases in the middle. The CDR3 has 14 residues. This CDR3 is CASSLPGLTGTQYF. The CDR3 coding sequence is TGTGCCAGCAGTTTACCGGGACTGACGGGTACGCAGTATTTT.

This CDR3 reads CASSPRTGSNQPQHF. CDR3 DNA: TGTGCCAGCAGCCCCCGGACAGGTAGCAATCAGCCCCAGCATTTT. The V gene is TRBV28, the J gene TRBJ1-5; 7 nucleotides line up with TRBD1. Trimming took 6 bases from V and 0 from J; bases not matched to a gene: 5. The germline CDR1 and CDR2 sequences are MDHEN and SYDVKM. CDR3 length: 15 residues. The whole variable domain, remainder taken from reference TRBV28 and TRBJ1-5, is DVKVTQSSRYLVKRTGEKVFLECVQDMDHENMFWYRQDPGLGLRLIYFSYDVKMKEKGDIPEGYSVSREKKERFSLILESASTNQTSMYLCASSPRTGSNQPQHFGDGTRLSIL.

This rearrangement joins TRBV6-1 to TRBJ1-2, with D unclear. From germline, CDR1 is MNHNS and CDR2 SASEGT. Trimming left V 4 bases short and J 3 bases short, with 9 bases between. CDR3 length equals 13 residues. In DNA form, the CDR3 reads TGTGCCAGCAGTGTCATGGGCGACTATGGCTACACCTTC. It translates to CASSVMGDYGYTF.

The rearrangement joins TRBV28 to TRBJ1-5; unclear D gene. The CDR3 contains 13 residues. Trimming cost V 6 bases and J 5 bases, with 11 bases left between them. Germline values: CDR1 MDHEN, CDR2 SYDVKM. The CDR3 region has the DNA TGTGCCAGCAGGGCGGCAACCCATCAGCCCCAGCATTTT. Amino acid sequence: CASRAATHQPQHF.

DNA for the CDR3: TGTGCCTGTAAGGGGGACAGCTCTGGGGCCAACGTCCTGACTTTC. Translating gives CACKGDSSGANVLTF. This chain connects TRBV7-9 to TRBJ2-6; 7 bases are shared with TRBD1. Germline V gene sequence: CDR1 SEHNR, CDR2 FQNEAQ (reference sequence). The CDR3 consists of 15 residues. V lost 11 bases and J lost 0; bases outside the gene matches: 7.

The V gene is TRBV28, the J gene TRBJ1-4; unclear D gene. This CDR3 region has 12 residues. CDR1 MDHEN and CDR2 SYDVKM come from the germline V gene. V shed 5 bases and J shed 7 bases, with 8 bases lying between them. The CDR3 DNA follows: TGTGCCAGCAGTCCCCTACGTGAAAAACTGTTTTTT. Protein sequence: CASSPLREKLFF. Combining the CDR3 with reference TRBV28 and TRBJ1-4 gives the whole variable domain DVKVTQSSRYLVKRTGEKVFLECVQDMDHENMFWYRQDPGLGLRLIYFSYDVKMKEKGDIPEGYSVSREKKERFSLILESASTNQTSMYLCASSPLREKLFFGSGTQLSVL.

This clone was counted between two and nine times. V and J are TRBV18 and TRBJ2-1; 10 nucleotides agree with TRBD1. Germline trimming cut 6 bases from V and 8 bases from J; bases unmatched to any gene: 10. CDR1 KGHSH and CDR2 LQKENI come from the germline V gene. There are 15 residues in the CDR3. CDR3 amino acids: CASSLGQGSRDEQFF. Written as DNA, the CDR3 is TGTGCCAGCTCGCTGGGACAGGGGTCTCGCGATGAGCAGTTCTTC.

In this sample, this clone turned up once. The chain couples TRBV5-1 to TRBJ2-7; weak D call: TRBD1 (5 bases). In germline, CDR1 is SGHRS, CDR2 YFSETQ. The ends were cut back, 2 bases at V and 1 base at J, with 7 bases in the middle. This CDR3 contains 13 residues. The CDR3 nucleotides read TGCGCCAGCAGCTTACAGGAGTCCTACGAGCAGTACTTC. Its protein product is CASSLQESYEQYF.

This chain links TRBV2 with TRBJ2-5; D possibly corresponds to TRBD2 (7 bases). Germline CDR1 SNHLY, CDR2 FYNNEI. The CDR3 runs to 16 residues. V was clipped by 1 base and J by 3 bases, with 15 bases between them. The CDR3 protein is CASSEDRGALKETQYF. The CDR3, as DNA: TGTGCCAGCAGTGAAGACCGGGGGGCCCTTAAAGAGACCCAGTACTTC.

V gene TRBV29-1 combines with J gene TRBJ2-7; 12 nucleotides line up with TRBD2. This CDR3 is 13 amino acids long. Germline trimming cut 7 bases from V and 6 bases from J; bases unmatched to any gene: 7. Germline values: CDR1 SQVTM, CDR2 ANQGSEA. CDR3 sequence (DNA): TGCAGCGCTCGGACTAGCGGGATACTCGAGCAGTACTTC. It specifies CSARTSGILEQYF.

The V and J genes are TRBV6-4 and TRBJ1-2, with D perhaps matching TRBD1 (5 bases). Germline V gives CDR1 MRHNA, CDR2 SNTAGT. The CDR3 sequence is 15 residues long. V was shortened by 3 bases and J by 8 bases, with 19 bases between the two germline ends. Written as DNA, the CDR3 is TGTGCCAGCAGTGATTTCGGGACGGCGGGAGGCGGCTACACCTTC. Translating gives CASSDFGTAGGGYTF.

This clone was observed a few times. This rearrangement joins TRBV2 to TRBJ2-5; TRBD1 matches 7 bases. The CDR3 extends over 15 amino acids. V lost 6 bases and J lost 3; bases outside the gene matches: 10. Germline CDR1 SNHLY, CDR2 FYNNEI. The CDR3, as DNA: TGTGCCAGCAGGATCCGGGACAGACGGAAAGAGACCCAGTACTTC. Amino acids: CASRIRDRRKETQYF.

This clone was seen once. The V gene is TRBV11-2, the J gene TRBJ2-7; unclear D gene. The CDR3 has 13 residues. Trimming removed 0 bases from V and 3 bases from J, with 6 bases in between. Germline V gene sequence: CDR1 SGHAT, CDR2 FQNNGV. CDR3 sequence reads: CASSLESGYEQYF. CDR3 sequence (DNA): TGTGCCAGCAGCTTAGAGTCCGGCTACGAGCAGTACTTC.

J is TRBJ1-1 and V is TRBV19; 8 nucleotides agree with TRBD1. The J segment lost 5 bases and the V segment lost 3 bases, leaving 5 bases of the junction unmatched. This CDR3 contains 14 residues. Germline lookup yields CDR1 LNHDA and CDR2 SQIVND (reference sequence). The CDR3 sequence: CASSMGRGRTEAFF. DNA for the CDR3: TGTGCCAGTAGTATGGGCAGGGGGCGGACTGAAGCTTTCTTT.

The CDR3 DNA follows: TGTGCCAGCACTTCCACTGGGACTGGAGTCTACGAGCAGTACTTC. Encoded protein: CASTSTGTGVYEQYF. J is TRBJ2-7 and V is TRBV6-5; D perhaps matches TRBD2 (6 bases). The germline CDR1 and CDR2 sequences are MNHEY and SVGAGI. Trimming pared 7 bases from V and 3 bases from J, leaving 19 bases between. The CDR3 contains 15 residues.

The CDR3 nucleotides are TGTGCCAGCAGCTTGATCGGGACTAGCGGTGAGCAGTTCTTC. Its translation: CASSLIGTSGEQFF. The chain uses TRBV5-4 and TRBJ2-1; the match to TRBD2 covers 11 bases. CDR1 is SGHNT, CDR2 YYREEE, per germline (reference sequence). This CDR3 has 14 amino acids. V shed 1 base and J 9 bases; nucleotides not matched to a gene: 3.

As to this clone: At one end the junction does not follow the germline gene, possibly because of a read error. This rearrangement joins TRBV29-1 to TRBJ2-5; tentative D call: TRBD1 (5 bases). The J call is in doubt because the DNA end fits TRBJ2-7 better. The CDR3 sequence is 12 residues long. Germline CDR1 and CDR2: SQVTM and ANQGSEA. The CDR3 here is CSGRVGSYEQYF. The DNA for the CDR3 is TGTTCTGGCAGGGTGGGCTCCTACGAGCAGTACTTC.

The rearrangement uses TRBV11-2 and TRBJ2-7; 8 bases match TRBD2. The CDR3 contains 15 residues. V lost 1 base, J lost 7 bases, and 9 bases stayed unmatched. Germline CDR1 is SGHAT and CDR2 is FQNNGV. The CDR3 sequence is CASSLVVGGGWEQYF. As DNA, the CDR3 is TGTGCCAGCAGCTTAGTGGTTGGCGGGGGGTGGGAGCAGTACTTC.